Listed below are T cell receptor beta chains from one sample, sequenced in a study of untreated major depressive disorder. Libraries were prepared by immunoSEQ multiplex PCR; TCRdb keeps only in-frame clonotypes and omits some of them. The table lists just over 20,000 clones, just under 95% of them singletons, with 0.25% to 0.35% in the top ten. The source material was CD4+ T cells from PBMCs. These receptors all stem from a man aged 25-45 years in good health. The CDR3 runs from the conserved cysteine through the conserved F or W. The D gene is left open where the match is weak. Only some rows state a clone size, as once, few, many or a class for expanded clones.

CDR3 DNA: TGCGCCAGCAGCTCGGGACAGGGGTATAACTATGGCTACACCTTC
CDR3 protein: CASSSGQGYNYGYTF
V gene: TRBV5-1
clone size: .
J gene: TRBJ1-2
D gene: TRBD1

CDR3 DNA: TGTGCCAGCACCCGCTTTCGCGGAAACACTGAAGCTTTCTTT
CDR3 protein: CASTRFRGNTEAFF
V gene: TRBV6-7
clone size: .
J gene: TRBJ1-1
D gene: .

CDR3 DNA: TGCGCCAGCAGCAGGGGCTCCGGGACTAGCGGGAGGGTACAGTTCTTC
CDR3 protein: CASSRGSGTSGRVQFF
V gene: TRBV4-1
clone size: .
J gene: TRBJ2-1
D gene: TRBD2

CDR3 DNA: TGTGCCAGCAGCCAAGGGGATAGCGGGATGGTTGAGCAGTTCTTC
CDR3 protein: CASSQGDSGMVEQFF
V gene: TRBV4-2
clone size: .
J gene: TRBJ2-1
D gene: TRBD2

CDR3 DNA: TGTGCCAGCAGCTTAGGCCTAAGGGGAACCGGGGAGCTGTTTTTT
CDR3 protein: CASSLGLRGTGELFF
V gene: TRBV13
clone size: .
J gene: TRBJ2-2
D gene: .

CDR3 DNA: TGCAGCGTTGGCGGTAGTGCTAATGAAAAACTGTTTTTT
CDR3 protein: CSVGGSANEKLFF
V gene: TRBV29-1
clone size: .
J gene: TRBJ1-4
D gene: .

CDR3 DNA: TGTGCCAGCAGTTCGGACAGCACGGACTACGAGCAGTACTTC
CDR3 protein: CASSSDSTDYEQYF
V gene: TRBV6-5
clone size: .
J gene: TRBJ2-7
D gene: .

CDR3 DNA: TGTGCCAGCAGCGTAGTGGTGGGCGAAAAGCAGTACTTC
CDR3 protein: CASSVVVGEKQYF
V gene: TRBV9
clone size: .
J gene: TRBJ2-7
D gene: .

CDR3 DNA: TGTGCCAGTAGTAGGGGGGCAGCCGACTACGAGCAGTACTTC
CDR3 protein: CASSRGAADYEQYF
V gene: TRBV19
clone size: once
J gene: TRBJ2-7
D gene: .

CDR3 DNA: TGTGCCAGCAGTGAAGCGGGCCCTGGGGGACCCGGGGAGCTGTTTTTT
CDR3 protein: CASSEAGPGGPGELFF
V gene: TRBV2
clone size: .
J gene: TRBJ2-2
D gene: .

CDR3 DNA: TGTGCCAGCAGCTTATGGGCGGGTCAGCCCCAGCATTTT
CDR3 protein: CASSLWAGQPQHF
V gene: TRBV7-2
clone size: once
J gene: TRBJ1-5
D gene: .

CDR3 DNA: TGTGCCAGCAGCTTAGCCGGCGCCGTTCCTGAAGCTTTCTTT
CDR3 protein: CASSLAGAVPEAFF
V gene: TRBV7-9
clone size: .
J gene: TRBJ1-1
D gene: .

CDR3 DNA: TGTGCCAGCAGCTTAGGGACCTACAGGGACTATGGCTACACCTTC
CDR3 protein: CASSLGTYRDYGYTF
V gene: TRBV11-1
clone size: .
J gene: TRBJ1-2
D gene: .

CDR3 DNA: TGTGCCAGCAGCTTTCGGACTAGCGGGAGTAATGAGCAGTTCTTC
CDR3 protein: CASSFRTSGSNEQFF
V gene: TRBV5-4
clone size: .
J gene: TRBJ2-1
D gene: TRBD2

CDR3 DNA: TGTGCCAGCAAAACGACAGGGGAAAAACTGTTTTTT
CDR3 protein: CASKTTGEKLFF
V gene: TRBV6-1
clone size: once
J gene: TRBJ1-4
D gene: TRBD1

CDR3 DNA: TGTGCCAGTAGTGCGACAGGGGCTGGGGCCAACGTCCTGACTTTC
CDR3 protein: CASSATGAGANVLTF
V gene: TRBV19
clone size: .
J gene: TRBJ2-6
D gene: TRBD1

CDR3 DNA: TGCAGCGATACACAGGGGGCTGGGGAGACCCAGTACTTC
CDR3 protein: CSDTQGAGETQYF
V gene: TRBV29-1
clone size: .
J gene: TRBJ2-5
D gene: TRBD1

CDR3 DNA: TGTGCCAGCAGCCAAGAACCCGCGGGGTCAGGGGGCAATGAGCAGTTCTTC
CDR3 protein: CASSQEPAGSGGNEQFF
V gene: TRBV4-2
clone size: .
J gene: TRBJ2-1
D gene: .

CDR3 DNA: TGTGCCAGCAGCTTGGCTGGGGGGCACTACGAGCAGTACTTC
CDR3 protein: CASSLAGGHYEQYF
V gene: TRBV5-4
clone size: .
J gene: TRBJ2-7
D gene: .

CDR3 DNA: TGTGCCAGCAGCGGTAGACTAGCGGGGGACAATGAGCAGTTCTTC
CDR3 protein: CASSGRLAGDNEQFF
V gene: TRBV7-8
clone size: .
J gene: TRBJ2-1
D gene: TRBD2

CDR3 DNA: TGCAGCGTTGAACGGATGAACACTGAAGCTTTCTTT
CDR3 protein: CSVERMNTEAFF
V gene: TRBV29-1
clone size: .
J gene: TRBJ1-1
D gene: .

CDR3 DNA: TGCAGTGCTTCTTCGCCCCAGCATTTT
CDR3 protein: CSASSPQHF
V gene: TRBV20-1
clone size: .
J gene: TRBJ1-5
D gene: .

CDR3 DNA: TGCGCCAGCAGCTTGGCCTTAGGGGCTATGGCTAGCGGGAGCAAGACAGATACGCAGTATTTT
CDR3 protein: CASSLALGAMASGSKTDTQYF
V gene: TRBV5-1
clone size: .
J gene: TRBJ2-3
D gene: TRBD2

CDR3 DNA: TGTGCCAGCAGCGTAGCTTTGGGGACCGGGGAGCTGTTTTTT
CDR3 protein: CASSVALGTGELFF
V gene: TRBV9
clone size: once
J gene: TRBJ2-2
D gene: .

CDR3 DNA: TGTGCCAGCAGCGTAGATGATGTTGAGGGCACTGAAGCTTTCTTT
CDR3 protein: CASSVDDVEGTEAFF
V gene: TRBV9
clone size: .
J gene: TRBJ1-1
D gene: .

CDR3 DNA: TGTGCCAGCAGCTTAGTTCCCCGGACAGGGGTCACTGGTGAAAAACTGTTTTTT
CDR3 protein: CASSLVPRTGVTGEKLFF
V gene: TRBV7-6
clone size: few
J gene: TRBJ1-4
D gene: TRBD1

CDR3 DNA: TGCGCCAGCAGCTTGAGTTCAGAATCCTATGGCTACACCTTC
CDR3 protein: CASSLSSESYGYTF
V gene: TRBV5-1
clone size: few
J gene: TRBJ1-2
D gene: .

CDR3 DNA: TGTGCCAGCACCCTCAGACAGGGCGGCACCGGGGAGCTGTTTTTT
CDR3 protein: CASTLRQGGTGELFF
V gene: TRBV18
clone size: .
J gene: TRBJ2-2
D gene: TRBD1

CDR3 DNA: TGTGCCAGCAGCTTAGTGGTTTTAGGCGGGGTAGCTAACTATGGCTACACCTTC
CDR3 protein: CASSLVVLGGVANYGYTF
V gene: TRBV7-2
clone size: .
J gene: TRBJ1-2
D gene: .

CDR3 DNA: TGTGCCAGCAGTCGTTTGGGACAGGGCTCCTACGAGCAGTACTTC
CDR3 protein: CASSRLGQGSYEQYF
V gene: TRBV27
clone size: .
J gene: TRBJ2-7
D gene: TRBD1

CDR3 DNA: TGCGCCAGCAGCTTAGAGGGGGGACCCTCTGAAGCTTTCTTT
CDR3 protein: CASSLEGGPSEAFF
V gene: TRBV4-1
clone size: .
J gene: TRBJ1-1
D gene: .

CDR3 DNA: TGTGCCAGCAGGGGCTCTATGTACGAGCAGTACTTC
CDR3 protein: CASRGSMYEQYF
V gene: TRBV2
clone size: .
J gene: TRBJ2-7
D gene: .

CDR3 DNA: TGCGCCAGCAGCCAAGTTAGCAGCGGGAGGAGCGGAGAGACCCAGTACTTC
CDR3 protein: CASSQVSSGRSGETQYF
V gene: TRBV4-1
clone size: .
J gene: TRBJ2-5
D gene: TRBD2

CDR3 DNA: TGTGCCAGCAGCCCGGGACTAGCGGGAGTCTACGAGCAGTACTTC
CDR3 protein: CASSPGLAGVYEQYF
V gene: TRBV2
clone size: .
J gene: TRBJ2-7
D gene: TRBD2

CDR3 DNA: TGTGCCAGCGACCGCCCGGGTTCGGCCAACGTCCTGACTTTC
CDR3 protein: CASDRPGSANVLTF
V gene: TRBV5-6
clone size: .
J gene: TRBJ2-6
D gene: .

CDR3 DNA: TGTGCCAGTAGTATTGTCAGGCCAGCGAACACTGAAGCTTTCTTT
CDR3 protein: CASSIVRPANTEAFF
V gene: TRBV19
clone size: .
J gene: TRBJ1-1
D gene: .

CDR3 DNA: TGCAGTGCTAGTTATCCTGAAGCTTTCTTT
CDR3 protein: CSASYPEAFF
V gene: TRBV20-1
clone size: .
J gene: TRBJ1-1
D gene: .

CDR3 DNA: TGTGCCAGCAGTGAGGGACAGGGGAGGGATGGCTACACCTTC
CDR3 protein: CASSEGQGRDGYTF
V gene: TRBV28
clone size: .
J gene: TRBJ1-2
D gene: TRBD1

CDR3 DNA: TGTGCCAGCAGCTTTTTAGTTTTGAACACTGAAGCTTTCTTT
CDR3 protein: CASSFLVLNTEAFF
V gene: TRBV7-8
clone size: .
J gene: TRBJ1-1
D gene: .

CDR3 DNA: TGTGCCAGAAGACTAGCGGGAGATTTGGGGAACTCAGATACGCAGTATTTT
CDR3 protein: CARRLAGDLGNSDTQYF
V gene: TRBV2
clone size: .
J gene: TRBJ2-3
D gene: TRBD2

CDR3 DNA: TGCGCCAGCAGCTTGGGGACAGCAAGGGGTGAAAAACTGTTTTTT
CDR3 protein: CASSLGTARGEKLFF
V gene: TRBV5-1
clone size: .
J gene: TRBJ1-4
D gene: .

CDR3 DNA: TGTGCCAGCAGTCGACAGGGGAGGGACACTGAAGCTTTCTTT
CDR3 protein: CASSRQGRDTEAFF
V gene: TRBV6-5
clone size: .
J gene: TRBJ1-1
D gene: TRBD1